Listed below are T cell receptor beta chains from one sample, sequenced in a study of blood T cell repertoires in COVID-19. The method was immunoSEQ multiplex PCR; TCRdb's version includes in-frame clones alone and lacks a portion of them. The sample records over 85,000 clones, just under 85% being singletons. Sequencing was carried out using peripheral blood. These receptors all come from a man aged 35-49 years with active or convalescent COVID-19. CDR3s include the opening cysteine and the closing phenylalanine or tryptophan. A D gene is named only where the DNA matches it firmly. Size is stated for part of the rows, as once, few or many counts, or as a class when the clone is expanded.

d_gene,v_gene,j_gene,abundance,CDR3aa,CDR3nt
-,TRBV2,TRBJ2-7,-,CASSDGQGFYEQYF,TGTGCCAGCAGTGACGGGCAGGGATTCTACGAGCAGTACTTC
-,TRBV24-1,TRBJ2-5,-,CATSDPGTRGGTQYF,TGTGCCACCAGTGATCCCGGGACAAGAGGTGGGACCCAGTACTTC
-,TRBV6-6,TRBJ1-6,-,CATNPGRTYNSPLHF,TGTGCCACCAACCCAGGGAGGACTTATAATTCACCCCTCCACTTT
-,TRBV5-1,TRBJ1-4,-,CASSPLIRETNEKLFF,TGCGCCAGCAGCCCACTAATCAGGGAAACTAATGAAAAACTGTTTTTT
TRBD2,TRBV11-2,TRBJ2-7,-,CASSLTTSGGAYEQYF,TGTGCCAGCAGCTTGACGACTAGCGGGGGGGCCTACGAGCAGTACTTC
-,TRBV4-1,TRBJ2-2,-,CASSPGWKNTGELFF,TGCGCCAGCAGCCCCGGGTGGAAGAACACCGGGGAGCTGTTTTTT
-,TRBV7-2,TRBJ1-5,-,CASSHRGGPQHF,TGTGCCAGCAGCCATCGGGGGGGGCCCCAGCATTTT
TRBD1,TRBV7-6,TRBJ2-5,-,CASSSSTGGETQYF,TGTGCCAGCAGCTCATCCACAGGGGGAGAGACCCAGTACTTC
-,TRBV21-1,TRBJ1-2,-,CASHKRGTKGYTF,TGTGCCAGCCACAAGCGGGGAACGAAGGGCTACACCTTC
-,TRBV6-5,TRBJ1-6,-,CASSYEGGRSPLHF,TGTGCCAGCAGTTACGAGGGCGGTCGTTCACCCCTCCACTTT
-,TRBV19,TRBJ1-2,-,CASSQGTGYTF,TGTGCCAGTAGCCAGGGCACGGGCTACACCTTC
-,TRBV5-8,TRBJ2-5,-,CASSSGQTIQETQYF,TGTGCCAGCAGCTCAGGACAGACGATCCAAGAGACCCAGTACTTC
TRBD1,TRBV19,TRBJ1-1,once,CASSYYGTGGNTEAFF,TGTGCCAGTAGCTACTACGGGACAGGGGGCAACACTGAAGCTTTCTTT
TRBD1,TRBV25-1,TRBJ2-3,few,CASSGSTGTGQADTQYF,TGTGCCAGCAGTGGGTCCACCGGGACAGGGCAAGCAGATACGCAGTATTTT
-,TRBV15,TRBJ2-2,once,CATRRDKDTRAGTGELFF,TGTGCCACCAGAAGAGATAAAGACACTCGGGCGGGCACCGGGGAGCTGTTTTTT
-,TRBV30,TRBJ2-1,few,CAWSRGGPNEQFF,TGTGCCTGGAGTCGGGGAGGTCCAAATGAGCAGTTCTTC
-,TRBV20-1,TRBJ2-7,few,CSASAAYEQYF,TGCAGTGCTAGTGCTGCCTACGAGCAGTACTTC
TRBD1,TRBV7-2,TRBJ1-3,-,CASSPTGQGSFGNTIYF,TGTGCCAGCAGCCCAACGGGACAGGGTTCATTTGGAAACACCATATATTTT
TRBD1,TRBV19,TRBJ1-1,-,CASSIGQGGTEAFF,TGTGCCAGTAGTATAGGACAGGGAGGCACTGAAGCTTTCTTT
TRBD1,TRBV6-4,TRBJ2-1,-,CASSDWDSLGSYNEQFF,TGTGCCAGCAGTGATTGGGACAGCCTTGGTTCCTACAATGAGCAGTTCTTC
TRBD1,TRBV7-8,TRBJ1-5,-,CASSLARGQRNQPQHF,TGTGCCAGCAGCTTAGCTAGGGGACAGCGCAATCAGCCCCAGCATTTT
TRBD1,TRBV5-1,TRBJ1-5,-,CASSLGQGLEPQHF,TGCGCCAGCAGCTTGGGACAGGGGCTGGAGCCCCAGCATTTT
-,TRBV6-5,TRBJ2-7,-,CASSYARAYEQYF,TGTGCCAGCAGTTACGCCAGGGCATACGAGCAGTACTTC
-,TRBV7-2,TRBJ2-7,-,CASSLVTGEQYF,TGTGCCAGCAGCTTAGTTACTGGCGAGCAGTACTTC
TRBD1,TRBV6-1,TRBJ2-3,-,CASSERTGGMTDTQYF,TGTGCCAGCAGTGAACGGACAGGGGGTATGACAGATACGCAGTATTTT
-,TRBV28,TRBJ1-3,-,CASSGSSGNTIYF,TGTGCCAGCAGCGGGAGCTCTGGAAACACCATATATTTT
-,TRBV5-4,TRBJ2-3,-,CASRRDFSTDTQYF,TGTGCCAGCAGACGGGACTTTAGCACAGATACGCAGTATTTT
-,TRBV6-6,TRBJ2-3,-,CASRTGITDTQYF,TGTGCCAGCAGGACAGGAATCACAGATACGCAGTATTTT
TRBD2,TRBV7-2,TRBJ2-5,once,CASSLTSPLAGVETQYF,TGTGCCAGCAGCTTAACATCCCCACTAGCGGGGGTAGAGACCCAGTACTTC
-,TRBV5-4,TRBJ1-6,few,CASSLEGPVGVNSPLHF,TGTGCCAGCAGCTTGGAGGGTCCCGTCGGGGTGAATTCACCCCTCCACTTT
TRBD2,TRBV7-7,TRBJ2-1,-,CASSLGTSGGRNEQFF,TGTGCCAGCAGCTTAGGGACTAGCGGGGGACGGAATGAGCAGTTCTTC
-,TRBV9,TRBJ2-7,-,CASSRGTDNYEQYF,TGTGCCAGCAGCCGGGGGACGGATAACTACGAGCAGTACTTC
-,TRBV5-4,TRBJ2-7,once,CASSLAGGIYEQYF,TGTGCCAGCAGCTTGGCCGGGGGAATCTACGAGCAGTACTTC
TRBD1,TRBV6-5,TRBJ1-4,-,CASSYSTGVKGEKLFF,TGTGCCAGCAGTTACTCGACAGGGGTGAAGGGTGAAAAACTGTTTTTT
TRBD1,TRBV11-2,TRBJ2-2,-,CASRPSGTGLTGELFF,TGTGCCAGCAGACCTTCCGGGACAGGGTTAACCGGGGAGCTGTTTTTT
TRBD2,TRBV7-2,TRBJ2-7,-,CASSLRTLGAGGIHYEQYF,TGTGCCAGCAGCTTAAGGACCTTAGGGGCGGGGGGAATACACTACGAGCAGTACTTC
TRBD2,TRBV18,TRBJ2-3,-,CASSPPGLAGGTDTQYF,TGTGCCAGCTCACCCCCGGGACTAGCGGGAGGCACAGATACGCAGTATTTT
-,TRBV29-1,TRBJ1-1,-,CSVGWGRDTEAFF,TGCAGCGTTGGATGGGGCAGGGACACTGAAGCTTTCTTT
TRBD2,TRBV2,TRBJ2-5,-,CASRSSGGGETQYF,TGTGCCAGCAGGAGTAGCGGGGGTGGAGAGACCCAGTACTTC
-,TRBV4-1,TRBJ2-3,-,CASTAGWTDTQYF,TGCGCCAGTACGGCAGGGTGGACAGATACGCAGTATTTT
-,TRBV5-4,TRBJ1-2,-,CASSLDGSRANYGYTF,TGTGCCAGCAGCTTGGACGGTAGCAGGGCTAACTATGGCTACACCTTC
TRBD1,TRBV6-4,TRBJ1-6,-,CASRNLGTVNSPLHF,TGTGCCAGCAGGAACCTCGGGACAGTAAATTCACCCCTCCACTTT
TRBD2,TRBV5-4,TRBJ2-7,-,CASSLGAGVNEQYF,TGTGCCAGCAGCTTGGGAGCGGGGGTTAACGAGCAGTACTTC
-,TRBV6-5,TRBJ2-5,-,CASSYSSLGRETQYF,TGTGCCAGCAGTTACTCGAGCTTGGGCAGGGAGACCCAGTACTTC
-,TRBV9,TRBJ1-1,-,CASSVGLEGEAFF,TGTGCCAGCAGCGTTGGTCTGGAGGGAGAAGCTTTCTTT
-,TRBV14,TRBJ1-2,-,CASSQDVASSYGYTF,TGTGCCAGCAGCCAAGATGTGGCATCGTCTTATGGCTACACCTTC
-,TRBV24-1,TRBJ1-6,once,CATSVRGYNSPLHF,TGTGCCACCAGTGTCCGGGGCTATAATTCACCCCTCCACTTT
TRBD2,TRBV27,TRBJ2-7,-,CASSLSGLAGYEQYF,TGTGCCAGCAGTTTATCGGGTCTAGCGGGGTACGAGCAGTACTTC
-,TRBV6-2/TRBV6-3,TRBJ1-1,-,CASSYGAPGSEAFF,TGTGCCAGCAGTTACGGGGCCCCGGGCTCTGAAGCTTTCTTT
-,TRBV2,TRBJ1-1,-,CASNRMNTEAFF,TGTGCCAGCAATCGTATGAACACTGAAGCTTTCTTT